This T cell receptor (beta chain) was observed in a study of cytomegalovirus exposure and HLA in healthy donors. This clone was detected only a few times. The germline V gene has CDR1 SGHRS and CDR2 YFSETQ. V shed 4 bases, J shed 5 bases, and the junction held 13 bases outside the gene matches. There are 16 residues in the CDR3. The study ran its PCR with 60 Vbeta and 13 Jbeta primers. Generated by immunoSEQ multiplex PCR, the TCRdb table keeps only in-frame clones and is missing some. There are over 150,000 clones in the sample; 75% occur only once, and around 3% lies in the top ten. This rearrangement joins TRBV5-1 to TRBJ2-5, with 8 positions matching TRBD1. The material sequenced was PBMCs. This receptor was identified in a woman in her forties or fifties in good health and CMV-seropositive. For the CDR3, the DNA is TGCGCCAGCAGCCCTGGACAGGGTAGTTTCGCGGAGACCCAGTACTTC. This encodes CASSPGQGSFAETQYF.